The present T cell receptor beta chain was sequenced within a study of vaccination effects on CD4 cells after COVID-19. Looking at the study overall: Samples were collected from a few convalescent patients early and late following vaccination. The median interval between the second dose and post-vaccine sampling was 72 days.

The length of the CDR3 is 14 residues. CDR1 and CDR2 from the germline V gene are SQVTM and ANQGSEA. Trimming stripped 4 bases from V and 5 bases from J, with 14 bases between. Study results and caveats: Early timepoints after infection were absent, and convalescent patients were few in the study.

Before any sequencing was done, the ViraFEST assay used viral peptide pools to expand antigen-specific CD4+ T cells. It was after approximately 11 days of culture that CD4+ T cells were isolated. A PCR test confirmed that the person had SARS-CoV-2 infection between March and December 2020. Each participant was given two doses of one vaccine (BNT162b2 or mRNA-1273). They grew approximately 2.1 million PBMC in each well, adding approximately 10 IU/ml IL-2 and roughly 9.3 ug/ml peptides. The table came from immunoSEQ multiplex PCR; TCRdb's copy has only in-frame clones and leaves some out. The sample records about 18,000 clones, around 76% being singletons. Remarks on this clone: Its antigen is not known.

The sequenced sample was CD4+ T cells from PBMCs cultured with SARS-CoV-2 spike peptides, obtained after COVID-19 vaccination. The receptor's source is a human donor who had a prior SARS-CoV-2 infection. The rearrangement joins TRBV29-1 to TRBJ1-4; weak D call: TRBD1 (6 bases). In DNA, the CDR3 is TGCAGCGTTGGATCCGGGACACCCAATGAAAAACTGTTTTTT. Translating it yields CSVGSGTPNEKLFF.